This T cell receptor (beta chain) appears in the sequencing data of a study of T cell repertoires in cytomegalovirus infection. Germline assignment: CDR1 KGHDR and CDR2 SFDVKD. V lost 1 base to trimming and J lost 0 bases, with 11 bases between them. The CDR3 length is 16 residues. About this clonotype itself: What it binds is unknown.

TCRdb reprocessed the reads via MiXCR and lists one record per CDR3 protein. The sample holds 90,000 to 120,000 distinct CDR3 sequences, around 40% seen once. The material sequenced was CD8+ T cells from cultured PBMCs, taken from culture after CMV antigen stimulation. The receptor's source is a human donor in good health (CMV status not recorded). Some clones in this sample may be carry-over from other donors' samples. V is TRBV24-1 and J is TRBJ2-5; TRBD1 is a possible D gene (5 bases). The CDR3 DNA reads TGTGCCACCAGTGATTTTGTAGGGGCCTACCAAGAGACCCAGTACTTC. This sequence encodes CATSDFVGAYQETQYF.